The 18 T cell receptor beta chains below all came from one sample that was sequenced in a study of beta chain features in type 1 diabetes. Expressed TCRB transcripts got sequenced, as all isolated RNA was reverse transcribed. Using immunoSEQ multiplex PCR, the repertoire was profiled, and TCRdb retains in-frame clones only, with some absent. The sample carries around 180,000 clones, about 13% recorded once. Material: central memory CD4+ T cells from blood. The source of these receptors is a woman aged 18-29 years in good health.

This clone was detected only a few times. In DNA, the CDR3 is TGTGCCAGCAGATCCCATTTTGACACCGGGGAGCTGTTTTTT. This codes for CASRSHFDTGELFF. The J gene is TRBJ2-2, the V gene TRBV6-1; D gene ambiguous. Trimming cost V 6 bases and J 3 bases, with 11 bases left between them. The CDR3 spans 14 residues. CDR1 is MNHNS and CDR2 is SASEGT in the germline V gene.

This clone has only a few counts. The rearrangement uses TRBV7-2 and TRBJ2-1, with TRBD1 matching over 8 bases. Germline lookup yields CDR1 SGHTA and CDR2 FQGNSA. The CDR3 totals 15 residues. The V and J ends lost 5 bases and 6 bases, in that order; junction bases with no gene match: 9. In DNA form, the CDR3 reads TGTGCCAGCAGCCAAGGACAGGGAAGGGGCAATGAGCAGTTCTTC. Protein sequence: CASSQGQGRGNEQFF. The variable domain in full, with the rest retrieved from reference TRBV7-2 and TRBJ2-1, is GAGVSQSPSNKVTEKGKDVELRCDPISGHTALYWYRQSLGQGLEFLIYFQGNSAPDKSGLPSDRFSAERTGGSVSTLTIQRTQQEDSAVYLCASSQGQGRGNEQFFGPGTRLTVL.

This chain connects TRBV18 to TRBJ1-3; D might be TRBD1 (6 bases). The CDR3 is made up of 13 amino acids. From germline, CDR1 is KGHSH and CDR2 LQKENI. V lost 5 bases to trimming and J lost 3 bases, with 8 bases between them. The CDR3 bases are TGTGCCAGCTCAACAGGGAATGGAAACACCATATATTTT. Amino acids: CASSTGNGNTIYF. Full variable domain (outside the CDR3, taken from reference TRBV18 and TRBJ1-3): NAGVMQNPRHLVRRRGQEARLRCSPMKGHSHVYWYRQLPEEGLKFMVYLQKENIIDESGMPKERFSAEFPKEGPSILRIQQVVRGDSAAYFCASSTGNGNTIYFGEGSWLTVV.

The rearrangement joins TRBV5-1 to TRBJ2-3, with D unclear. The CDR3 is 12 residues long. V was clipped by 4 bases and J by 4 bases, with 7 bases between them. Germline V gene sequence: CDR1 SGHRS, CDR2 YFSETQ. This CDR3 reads CASSVTADTQYF. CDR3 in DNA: TGCGCCAGCAGCGTTACTGCAGATACGCAGTATTTT.

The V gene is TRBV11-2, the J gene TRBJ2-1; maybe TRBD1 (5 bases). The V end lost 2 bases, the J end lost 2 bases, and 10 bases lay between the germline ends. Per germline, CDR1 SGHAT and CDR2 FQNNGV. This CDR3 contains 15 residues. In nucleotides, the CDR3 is TGTGCCAGCAGCTTAATGACAGCAGCCTACAATGAGCAGTTCTTC. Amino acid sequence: CASSLMTAAYNEQFF.

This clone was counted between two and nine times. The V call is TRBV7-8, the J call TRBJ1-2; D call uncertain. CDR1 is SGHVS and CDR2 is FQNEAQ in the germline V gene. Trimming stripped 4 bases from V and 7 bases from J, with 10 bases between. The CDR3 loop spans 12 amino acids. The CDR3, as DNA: TGTGCCAGCAGCTCCGGGGTTGGTGGCTACACCTTC. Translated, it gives CASSSGVGGYTF.

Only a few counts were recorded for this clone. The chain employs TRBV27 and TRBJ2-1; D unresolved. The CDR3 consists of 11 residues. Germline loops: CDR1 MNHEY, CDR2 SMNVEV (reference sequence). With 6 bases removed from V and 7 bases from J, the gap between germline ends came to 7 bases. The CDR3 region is CASRVLNEQFF. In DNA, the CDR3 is TGTGCCAGCAGGGTGCTAAATGAGCAGTTCTTC.

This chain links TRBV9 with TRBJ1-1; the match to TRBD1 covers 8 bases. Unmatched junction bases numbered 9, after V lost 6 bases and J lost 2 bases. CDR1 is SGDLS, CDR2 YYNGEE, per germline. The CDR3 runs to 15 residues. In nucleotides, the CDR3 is TGTGCCAGCACCGAGACAGGGGACATTAACACTGAAGCTTTCTTT. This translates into CASTETGDINTEAFF.

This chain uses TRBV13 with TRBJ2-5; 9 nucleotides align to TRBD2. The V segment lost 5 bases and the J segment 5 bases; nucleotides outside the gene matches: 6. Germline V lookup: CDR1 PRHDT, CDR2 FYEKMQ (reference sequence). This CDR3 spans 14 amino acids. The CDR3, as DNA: TGTGCCAGCAGCGCACGGACTAGCGACGAGACCCAGTACTTC. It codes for CASSARTSDETQYF. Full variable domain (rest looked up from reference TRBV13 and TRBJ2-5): AAGVIQSPRHLIKEKRETATLKCYPIPRHDTVYWYQQGPGQDPQFLISFYEKMQSDKGSIPDRFSAQQFSDYHSELNMSSLELGDSALYFCASSARTSDETQYFGPGTRLLVL.

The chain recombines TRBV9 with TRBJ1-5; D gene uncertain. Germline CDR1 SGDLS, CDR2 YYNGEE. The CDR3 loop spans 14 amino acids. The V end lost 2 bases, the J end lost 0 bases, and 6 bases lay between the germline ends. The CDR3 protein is CASSVGVSNQPQHF. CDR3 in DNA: TGTGCCAGCAGCGTTGGAGTTAGCAATCAGCCCCAGCATTTT.

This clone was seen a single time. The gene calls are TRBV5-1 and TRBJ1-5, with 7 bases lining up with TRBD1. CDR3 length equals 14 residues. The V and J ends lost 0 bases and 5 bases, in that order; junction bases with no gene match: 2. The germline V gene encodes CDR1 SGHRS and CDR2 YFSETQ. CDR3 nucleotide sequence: TGCGCCAGCAGCTTGGGACAGGGCCATCAGCCCCAGCATTTT. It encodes CASSLGQGHQPQHF.

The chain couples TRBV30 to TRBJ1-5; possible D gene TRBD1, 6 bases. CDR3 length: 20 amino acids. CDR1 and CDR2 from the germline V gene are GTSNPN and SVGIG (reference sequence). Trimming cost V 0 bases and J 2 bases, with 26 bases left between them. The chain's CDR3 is CAWSVRKAPGLDRGNQPQHF. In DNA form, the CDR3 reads TGTGCCTGGAGTGTTCGTAAGGCCCCCGGTCTGGACAGAGGCAATCAGCCCCAGCATTTT.

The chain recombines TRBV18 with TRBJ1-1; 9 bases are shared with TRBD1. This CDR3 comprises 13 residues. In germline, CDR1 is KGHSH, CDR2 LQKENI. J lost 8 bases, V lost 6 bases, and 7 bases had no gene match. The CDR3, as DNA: TGTGCCAGCTCCCTGACAGGGGGAGAAGAAGCTTTCTTT. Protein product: CASSLTGGEEAFF.

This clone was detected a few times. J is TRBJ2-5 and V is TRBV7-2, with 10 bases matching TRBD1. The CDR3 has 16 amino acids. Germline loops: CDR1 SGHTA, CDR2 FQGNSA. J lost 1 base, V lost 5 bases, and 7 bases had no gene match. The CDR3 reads CASSPGQGGSQETQYF. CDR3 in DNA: TGTGCCAGCAGCCCCGGACAGGGGGGAAGCCAAGAGACCCAGTACTTC.

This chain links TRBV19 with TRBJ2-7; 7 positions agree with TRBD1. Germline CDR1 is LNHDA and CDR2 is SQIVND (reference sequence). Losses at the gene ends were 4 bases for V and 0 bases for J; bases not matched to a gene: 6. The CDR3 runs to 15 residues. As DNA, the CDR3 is TGTGCCAGTAGTACCCGACAGGGCGGCTCCTACGAGCAGTACTTC. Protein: CASSTRQGGSYEQYF.

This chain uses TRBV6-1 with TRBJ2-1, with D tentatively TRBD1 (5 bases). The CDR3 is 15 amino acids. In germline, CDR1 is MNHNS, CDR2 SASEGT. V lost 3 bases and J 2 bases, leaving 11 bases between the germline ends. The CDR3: CASSEILGAYNEQFF. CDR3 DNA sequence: TGTGCCAGCAGTGAGATTTTAGGGGCCTACAATGAGCAGTTCTTC.

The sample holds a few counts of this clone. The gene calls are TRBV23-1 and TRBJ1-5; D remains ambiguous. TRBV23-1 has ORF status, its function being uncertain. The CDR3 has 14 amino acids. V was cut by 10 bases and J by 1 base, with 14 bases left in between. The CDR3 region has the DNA TGCGCCACCTTCAGACTGCCCAGCAATCAGCCCCAGCATTTT. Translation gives CATFRLPSNQPQHF.

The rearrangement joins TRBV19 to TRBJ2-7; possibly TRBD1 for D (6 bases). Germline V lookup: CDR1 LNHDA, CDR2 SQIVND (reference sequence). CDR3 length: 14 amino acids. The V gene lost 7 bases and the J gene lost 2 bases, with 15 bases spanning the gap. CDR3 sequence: CASKGQAGAYEQYF. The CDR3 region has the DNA TGTGCCAGTAAGGGGCAGGCAGGGGCCTACGAGCAGTACTTC. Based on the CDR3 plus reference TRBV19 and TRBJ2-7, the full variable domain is DGGITQSPKYLFRKEGQNVTLSCEQNLNHDAMYWYRQDPGQGLRLIYYSQIVNDFQKGDIAEGYSVSREKKESFPLTVTSAQKNPTAFYLCASKGQAGAYEQYFGPGTRLTVT.